This T cell receptor (beta chain) was sequenced for a study of blood T cell repertoires in COVID-19. As for the study in general: Samples came from the United States, Italy and Spain, spanning acute and convalescent COVID-19. PBMCs, B-cell-depleted T cells, or T cells provided the cDNA or gDNA that made up the material.

This CDR3 spans 14 amino acids. V was clipped by 1 base and J by 4 bases; unmatched bases: 0. Germline V gene data show CDR1 as KGHSH and CDR2 as LQKENI. In the authors' workflow: How many nucleated cells were present was estimated from reference gene primer amplification. The protocol was immunoSEQ multiplex PCR, while the TCRdb copy is restricted to in-frame clones and leaves out a portion. V and J calls and clone size follow that table, whereas D and trimming were derived from the DNA. The sample holds 270,000 or so clones, 75% to 90% seen once. The V gene is TRBV18, the J gene TRBJ2-3, with 9 bases aligning to TRBD1. The sequence derives from a human donor in a cohort sampled during active COVID-19. The sample was peripheral blood. The CDR3 bases are TGTGCCAGCTCACCACGGACAGGGGCAGATACGCAGTATTTT. Translation gives CASSPRTGADTQYF.